This T cell receptor beta chain derives from a study of T cells after yellow fever vaccination. Overall study findings and caveats: Peaking on day 5 versus 15, the secondary response was faster but weaker.

Regarding this clonotype: Its antigen is not identified.

Trimming cost V 2 bases and J 2 bases, with 5 bases left between them. The CDR3 extends over 13 amino acids. From the 5' RACE reads, TCRdb called clonotypes with MiXCR, one entry per CDR3 protein. The sample yields 550,000 or so distinct CDR3 sequences, 15% to 20% seen once. The sample consisted of PBMCs, taken 15 days after the yellow fever booster vaccination. The V call is TRBV12-3 or TRBV12-4, the J call TRBJ2-3; no definite D call. This TCR was sampled from a man in his thirties or forties who received the YFV17D yellow fever vaccine. Here the CDR3 DNA reads TGTGCCAGCAGTTTACAGATCACAGATACGCAGTATTTT. Its translation: CASSLQITDTQYF.